This T cell receptor (beta chain) emerged from a study of cytomegalovirus exposure and HLA in healthy donors. This CDR3 is built from 13 residues. The V and J ends lost 4 bases and 5 bases respectively, with 11 bases between them. Germline CDR1 SGHDN, CDR2 FVKESK. PCR was performed using 60 Vbeta and 13 Jbeta primers. Only in-frame clones appear in the TCRdb table, and some are missing; sequencing was by immunoSEQ multiplex PCR. Of 30,000 to 35,000 clones listed, roughly 64% are singletons. Turning to this clone: Its antigen is not identified.

The study's findings and limits: Later analysis associated a missense DCLRE1C variant with TCR beta V- and J-gene trimming. Cytomegalovirus-associated TCR beta chains were listed, numbering 164. TCR beta sequences reportedly predicted most subjects' HLA-A and HLA-B alleles accurately. Earlier results showed most TCR beta V segments being productive about 87% or about 30% of the time.

Sequencing used PBMCs. This TCR derives from a man between 35 and 55 years old in good health and CMV-seropositive. This chain links TRBV14 with TRBJ1-1, with D perhaps TRBD1 (5 bases). The CDR3: CASSPGGGTEAFF. In DNA form, the CDR3 reads TGTGCCAGCAGCCCGGGGGGTGGAACTGAAGCTTTCTTT.